These 29 T cell receptor beta chains were all obtained from the same sample, sequenced in a study of vaccination effects on CD4 cells after COVID-19. Viral peptide pools were used in the ViraFEST assay to expand antigen-specific CD4+ T cells, and sequencing came afterward. Isolation of CD4+ T cells took place after about ten days of culture. Recipients of the vaccine had no prior SARS-CoV-2 infection and negative nucleocapsid antibodies. The assay was immunoSEQ multiplex PCR, and TCRdb's table has in-frame clones only and misses some. This sample has tens of thousands of clones; 60% to 80% occur once, and the top ten carry 2.8%. These receptors' antigens are unknown. The sample in question was CD4+ T cells from PBMCs cultured with HCoV-NL63 spike peptides, obtained before COVID-19 vaccination. Source of these receptors: a human donor who received a COVID-19 vaccine.

The CDR3 nucleotides read TGTGCCAGCAGTCGGAGGGGGGGGGAGCCCCAGCATTTT. It yields the protein CASSRRGGEPQHF. The genes are TRBV25-1 and TRBJ1-5, with a possible D match to TRBD1 (6 bases). Trimming took 5 bases from V and 8 from J, leaving 13 bases between them. Per germline, CDR1 MGHDK and CDR2 SYGVNS. CDR3 size: 13 residues.

The chain links TRBV4-1 to TRBJ1-4, with unresolved D. Germline lookup yields CDR1 MGHRA and CDR2 YSYEKL. The V end was cut by 3 bases, the J end by 0 bases, with 14 bases between. The CDR3 has 17 residues. The CDR3 here is CASSHLLPITTNEKLFF. The CDR3 region has the DNA TGCGCCAGCAGCCATCTTTTGCCTATTACAACTAATGAAAAACTGTTTTTT.

The chain employs TRBV5-1 and TRBJ1-2; the D gene is possibly TRBD1 (6 bases). The CDR3 contains 14 residues. Trimming took 2 bases from V and 5 from J, leaving 13 bases between them. Germline CDR1 and CDR2: SGHRS and YFSETQ. The CDR3 reads CASSFPGDVYGYTF. The DNA for the CDR3 is TGCGCCAGCAGCTTCCCAGGGGACGTATATGGCTACACCTTC.

The table lists this clone with a few counts. The chain has TRBV6-2 or TRBV6-3 and TRBJ1-5; 7 bases agree with TRBD1. This CDR3 has 16 amino acids. V lost 0 bases and J lost 5; bases outside the gene matches: 7. Germline CDR1 reads MNHEY; CDR2 reads SVGEGT. CDR3 bases: TGTGCCAGCAGTTACTCGGGGAGGGGGCTATATCAGCCCCAGCATTTT. Its translation: CASSYSGRGLYQPQHF.

The chain links TRBV10-3 to TRBJ2-2; no clear D. CDR1 is ENHRY, CDR2 SYGVKD, per germline. CDR3 length: 13 amino acids. V was trimmed by 5 bases and J by 6 bases, leaving 10 bases between them. CDR3 nucleotide sequence: TGTGCCATCAGTAGAAGTTCACCCGGGGAGCTGTTTTTT. Protein product: CAISRSSPGELFF.

CDR3 DNA: TGTGCCATCAGTGACTTTATATCCTATGGCTACACCTTC. Translated, it gives CAISDFISYGYTF. The genes are TRBV10-3 and TRBJ1-2; no definite D call. The CDR3 loop spans 13 amino acids. Germline CDR1 reads ENHRY; CDR2 reads SYGVKD. The ends were cut back, 3 bases at V and 4 bases at J, with 9 bases in the middle.

This clone was found a few times. V and J are TRBV18 and TRBJ1-1; D remains ambiguous. Germline CDR1 KGHSH, CDR2 LQKENI. The CDR3 is 14 amino acids. V was cut by 3 bases and J by 0 bases, with 8 bases left in between. The CDR3 bases are TGTGCCAGCTCACCCCAAAACATGAACACTGAAGCTTTCTTT. Its translation is CASSPQNMNTEAFF.

The chain couples TRBV5-4 to TRBJ2-3; possibly TRBD1 for D (5 bases). CDR1 and CDR2 from the germline V gene are SGHNT and YYREEE (reference sequence). This CDR3 contains 13 residues. The V and J ends lost 3 bases and 3 bases respectively, with 8 bases between them. CDR3 in amino acids: CASSSPGTDTQYF. The CDR3 coding sequence is TGTGCCAGCAGCTCGCCAGGGACAGATACGCAGTATTTT.

The table lists this clone with a few counts. This chain links TRBV5-1 with TRBJ1-2; D gene ambiguous. The germline V gene encodes CDR1 SGHRS and CDR2 YFSETQ. The CDR3 is made up of 15 amino acids. Deletions cut 0 bases from V and 2 bases from J, with 11 bases between. The CDR3 spells CASSLVPGSNYGYTF. For the CDR3, the DNA is TGCGCCAGCAGCTTGGTCCCAGGCTCAAACTATGGCTACACCTTC.

V and J are TRBV6-5 and TRBJ1-3, with 8 bases lining up with TRBD1. V shed 6 bases and J 0 bases; nucleotides not matched to a gene: 4. This CDR3 is built from 15 residues. Germline V gene data show CDR1 as MNHEY and CDR2 as SVGAGI. In DNA form, the CDR3 reads TGTGCCAGCAGCTGGCAGGGGGCCTCTGGAAACACCATATATTTT. This codes for CASSWQGASGNTIYF.

This clone has just a few counts. The chain recombines TRBV5-1 with TRBJ2-1; 8 positions agree with TRBD2. Per the germline V gene, CDR1 is SGHRS and CDR2 is YFSETQ. The CDR3 covers 16 residues. After removal of 0 bases from V and 2 bases from J, the junction contained 4 bases not matched to a gene. The CDR3 coding sequence is TGCGCCAGCAGCTTGGTTGCGCGGGAGGCCTACAATGAGCAGTTCTTC. This encodes CASSLVAREAYNEQFF. Complete variable domain (other parts from reference TRBV5-1 and TRBJ2-1): KAGVTQTPRYLIKTRGQQVTLSCSPISGHRSVSWYQQTPGQGLQFLFEYFSETQRNKGNFPGRFSGRQFSNSRSEMNVSTLELGDSALYLCASSLVAREAYNEQFFGPGTRLTVL.

The chain joins TRBV5-1 to TRBJ2-3; 8 bases fit TRBD2. The CDR3 spans 17 residues. Germline CDR1 is SGHRS and CDR2 is YFSETQ. J gave up 5 bases and V 0 bases, and 11 bases lay outside the gene matches. The CDR3: CASSLAVTGGPLDTQYF. The CDR3 DNA follows: TGCGCCAGCAGCTTGGCCGTGACGGGGGGGCCTTTAGATACGCAGTATTTT.

The CDR3 region is CASSLGGPNYGYTF. DNA of the CDR3: TGTGCCAGCAGTTTAGGGGGTCCTAACTATGGCTACACCTTC. The V call is TRBV28, the J call TRBJ1-2, with D perhaps TRBD1 (5 bases). The CDR3 contains 14 residues. V was pared by 2 bases and J by 0 bases, with 7 bases between. In germline, CDR1 is MDHEN, CDR2 SYDVKM.

The chain has TRBV19 and TRBJ2-3; D perhaps matches TRBD2 (7 bases). Trimming took off 5 bases at V and 6 bases at J, with 15 bases between the two ends. This CDR3 has 14 amino acids. Germline-derived CDR1 and CDR2 are LNHDA and SQIVND (reference sequence). CDR3 DNA sequence: TGTGCCAGTAGTCCGGGGGGCAGCGTTGATACGCAGTATTTT. As protein: CASSPGGSVDTQYF. Complete variable domain (other parts from reference TRBV19 and TRBJ2-3): DGGITQSPKYLFRKEGQNVTLSCEQNLNHDAMYWYRQDPGQGLRLIYYSQIVNDFQKGDIAEGYSVSREKKESFPLTVTSAQKNPTAFYLCASSPGGSVDTQYFGPGTRLTVL.

V usage is TRBV10-3 and J usage is TRBJ1-6, with D uncertain. The CDR3 is 12 amino acids. V was trimmed by 6 bases and J by 7 bases, leaving 7 bases between them. Germline assignment: CDR1 ENHRY and CDR2 SYGVKD. The CDR3 sequence is CAIRGTNSPLHF. The CDR3, as DNA: TGTGCCATCAGGGGCACGAATTCACCCCTCCACTTT.

The rearrangement uses TRBV18 and TRBJ1-1, with D possibly TRBD1 on 6 matching bases. In germline, CDR1 is KGHSH, CDR2 LQKENI. The length of the CDR3 is 17 residues. V was shortened by 0 bases and J by 1 base, with 15 bases between the two germline ends. The CDR3 here is CASSPPNSPQGNTEAFF. In nucleotides, the CDR3 is TGTGCCAGCTCACCACCGAATTCTCCACAGGGGAACACTGAAGCTTTCTTT.

This clone was counted only a few times. CDR3 coding DNA: TGTGCCAGCTCCCAGGGATATTCACCCCTCCACTTT. Translation: CASSQGYSPLHF. This chain connects TRBV12-3 or TRBV12-4 to TRBJ1-6; weak D call: TRBD1 (5 bases). The CDR3 is made up of 12 amino acids. V gave up 8 bases and J gave up 8 bases, with 10 bases separating them.

V gene TRBV6-2 or TRBV6-3 combines with J gene TRBJ1-4, with D perhaps matching TRBD1 (6 bases). The CDR3 totals 14 residues. Trimming took off 2 bases at V and 8 bases at J, with 12 bases between the two ends. Germline V gives CDR1 MNHEY, CDR2 SVGEGT. CDR3 nucleotide sequence: TGTGCCAGCAGTTACCCTCGCAGGGGAGAAAAACTGTTTTTT. Translated, it gives CASSYPRRGEKLFF.

This chain connects TRBV29-1 to TRBJ2-7; 8 nucleotides line up with TRBD1. Germline V gene data show CDR1 as SQVTM and CDR2 as ANQGSEA. The J segment lost 1 base and the V segment lost 7 bases, leaving 12 bases of the junction unmatched. The CDR3 is 15 amino acids. CDR3 amino acids: CSANSRTGPSYEQYV. CDR3 sequence (DNA): TGCAGCGCCAATAGCCGGACAGGGCCATCCTACGAGCAGTACGTC.

V usage is TRBV18 and J usage is TRBJ2-1, with TRBD2 matching over 10 bases. The germline V gene has CDR1 KGHSH and CDR2 LQKENI. This CDR3 is built from 20 residues. V lost 0 bases to trimming and J lost 2 bases; unmatched junction nucleotides: 13. CDR3 bases: TGTGCCAGCTCACCACCGGCAAGCGGGGGGGCCAAGAGGACCTACAATGAGCAGTTCTTC. This codes for CASSPPASGGAKRTYNEQFF.

This rearrangement joins TRBV2 to TRBJ2-7; D unclear. The germline gives CDR1 SNHLY, CDR2 FYNNEI. This CDR3 spans 13 amino acids. V was cut by 6 bases and J by 3 bases, with 12 bases left in between. The CDR3 nucleotides are TGTGCCAGCAGCGACAAGCCCTACTACGAGCAGTACGTC. The encoded protein is CASSDKPYYEQYV.

The chain has TRBV27 and TRBJ2-2, with a weak D call TRBD2 (6 bases). This CDR3 is built from 14 residues. Per the germline V gene, CDR1 is MNHEY and CDR2 is SMNVEV (reference sequence). Trimming took off 5 bases at V and 3 bases at J, with 10 bases between the two ends. CDR3: CASSIREDTGELFF. The DNA of the CDR3 is TGTGCCAGCAGTATCAGGGAGGACACCGGGGAGCTGTTTTTT.

In its sample, this clone was seen once. The V and J genes are TRBV5-1 and TRBJ2-1, with D perhaps TRBD1 or TRBD2 (5 bases each). CDR3 length equals 14 residues. Germline CDR1 is SGHRS and CDR2 is YFSETQ. The germline V and J ends were trimmed by 7 bases and 8 bases, with 19 bases remaining between them. As DNA, the CDR3 is TGCGCCAGCGGGGCAGGGCCTACTAGGGATGAGCAGTTCTTC. Protein sequence: CASGAGPTRDEQFF.

The rearrangement links TRBV20-1 to TRBJ2-7; TRBD1 matches at 8 bases. CDR1 and CDR2 from the germline V gene are DFQATT and SNEGSKA (reference sequence). The trim removed 3 bases at V and 0 bases at J, leaving 1 base unmatched. The CDR3 sequence is 13 residues long. This CDR3 reads CSASTGGSYEQYV. CDR3 in DNA: TGCAGTGCTAGTACAGGGGGCTCCTACGAGCAGTACGTC.

The V call is TRBV6-5, the J call TRBJ2-3; 9 bases agree with TRBD1. Germline V lookup: CDR1 MNHEY, CDR2 SVGAGI. The CDR3 extends over 14 amino acids. V shed 6 bases, J shed 3 bases, and the junction held 4 bases outside the gene matches. CDR3 loop: CASRRTGVTDTQYF. In DNA, the CDR3 is TGTGCCAGCAGGCGGACAGGGGTGACAGATACGCAGTATTTT.

The rearrangement uses TRBV7-2 and TRBJ2-5; 9 bases are a match to TRBD1. The CDR3 totals 16 residues. Germline-derived CDR1 and CDR2 are SGHTA and FQGNSA. Trimming removed 1 base from V and 6 bases from J; junction bases left unmatched: 9. CDR3 amino acids: CASSLGGTGIGKTQYF. The CDR3 coding sequence is TGTGCCAGCAGCTTAGGAGGGACAGGGATTGGGAAGACCCAGTACTTC. Complete variable domain (other parts from reference TRBV7-2 and TRBJ2-5): GAGVSQSPSNKVTEKGKDVELRCDPISGHTALYWYRQSLGQGLEFLIYFQGNSAPDKSGLPSDRFSAERTGGSVSTLTIQRTQQEDSAVYLCASSLGGTGIGKTQYFGPGTRLLVL.

This sequence joins TRBV19 and TRBJ1-1; 8 bases line up with TRBD1. Germline V gene data show CDR1 as LNHDA and CDR2 as SQIVND (reference sequence). The CDR3 is made up of 15 amino acids. The V gene end was trimmed by 3 bases and the J gene end by 5 bases; junction bases not matched to a gene: 8. The CDR3 spells CASSISGQGQTEAFF. The CDR3 DNA follows: TGTGCCAGTAGTATCAGCGGACAGGGTCAAACTGAAGCTTTCTTT.

This rearrangement joins TRBV18 to TRBJ1-1; 8 nucleotides agree with TRBD1. CDR1 KGHSH and CDR2 LQKENI come from the germline V gene. The CDR3 covers 13 residues. Trimming took 6 bases from V and 3 from J; bases not matched to a gene: 3. The CDR3 DNA follows: TGTGCCAGCTCGCGACAGGGGCACACTGAAGCTTTCTTT. This translates into CASSRQGHTEAFF.

The J gene is TRBJ2-2, the V gene TRBV5-1; D not resolved. From germline, CDR1 is SGHRS and CDR2 YFSETQ. CDR3 length: 14 residues. V was clipped by 2 bases and J by 1 base, with 6 bases between them. The CDR3 nucleotides read TGCGCCAGCAGCTTATCGGGGAACACCGGGGAGCTGTTTTTT. Amino acid sequence: CASSLSGNTGELFF.